The T cell receptor beta chain under discussion was sequenced for a study of OX40 agonist ivuxolimab in advanced cancers. The assay was immunoSEQ multiplex PCR, and TCRdb's table has in-frame clones only and misses some. The profile shows 55,000 to 70,000 clones, under 85% of them singletons. Points from the study as a whole: Clonal expansion from baseline to week 6 occurred in both CD4+ and CD8+ T cells. Low clonal expansion, among the lowest seen, marked partial responders at 0.1-3.0 mg/kg.

The CDR3 sequence is 13 residues long. V lost 1 base and J 6 bases, leaving 10 bases between the germline ends. CDR1 is LNHDA and CDR2 is SQIVND in the germline V gene (reference sequence). This clone was seen just once. The antigen is unknown. Sequenced material: CD4+ or CD8+ T cells sorted from blood, taken in a trial of the OX40 agonist ivuxolimab. The sequence came from an adult with an advanced solid tumor such as melanoma, head and neck, liver or kidney cancer. The chain couples TRBV19 to TRBJ2-7, with D uncertain. This CDR3 reads CASSIVIVGEQYF. CDR3 nucleotide sequence: TGTGCCAGTAGTATAGTCATTGTGGGCGAGCAGTACTTC.